This T cell receptor (beta chain) was profiled in a study of blood T cells in healthy people across ages. The junction had 10 bases not matched to a gene; V was cut back by 4 bases and J by 11 bases. Germline CDR1 SQVTM, CDR2 ANQGSEA. The CDR3 contains 12 residues. For the second PCR, which ran for about 7 to 11 cycles, a sample-barcoded 5' primer and a J-beta primer mix were used. MiXCR, applied by TCRdb to the 5' RACE reads, yields one record per CDR3 protein. This table has around 520,000 distinct CDR3 sequences, about 27% appearing once. Study-wide results and limits: Naive and antigen-experienced cells were not separated, limiting conclusive comparison.

As concerns this clonotype: What it recognizes is unknown.

The same specimen was also included in a second study, on T cells of mothers and their children.

The source of this sequence is a boy aged 2 to 10 in good health. This chain links TRBV29-1 with TRBJ2-5; 7 bases are a match to TRBD2. The sample taken for sequencing was blood. The CDR3 loop reads CSVAGGRGEQYF. CDR3 coding DNA: TGCAGCGTTGCGGGGGGACGGGGGGAGCAGTACTTC.